This TCR beta chain was recorded in a study of radiotherapy plus CTLA-4 blockade in lung cancer. Study details: Objective responses occurred in 18% of patients; around 30% had disease control. The study, taken as a whole, reports: Strongest reported response predictors: early blood clone changes and post-radiation interferon-beta. In blood, TCR clones derived from the tumor expanded after radiotherapy plus ipilimumab.

The data were produced by immunoSEQ multiplex PCR, yet TCRdb's version contains in-frame clones alone and is incomplete. The table lists about 51,000 clones, 77% of them singletons. Of note for this clone: Its antigen is currently unknown.

From germline, CDR1 is SNHLY and CDR2 FYNNEI. V was pared by 4 bases and J by 4 bases, with 3 bases between. This CDR3 is 11 amino acids long. V and J are TRBV2 and TRBJ2-3; no definite D call. This clonotype originated in a human donor with non-small cell lung cancer whose response to radiotherapy plus ipilimumab could not be evaluated. The specimen was peripheral blood, collected from a patient treated with radiotherapy plus ipilimumab. The CDR3 coding sequence is TGTGCCAGCAGTGCTTCAGATACGCAGTATTTT. This codes for CASSASDTQYF.